This TCR beta chain was observed in a study of T-cell reconstitution after alpha-beta-depleted transplantation in children (dated by TCRdb to the mid-2010s). Some background on the complete study: Using TCR repertoire profiling, the study quantitatively followed how T-cell immune reconstitution unfolded in children after TCRalphabeta/CD19-depleted allogeneic hematopoietic cell transplantation.

The library was produced with PCR. Instrument on record: Illumina HiSeq 2500. TCR library preparation used molecular barcoding, with unique molecular identifiers applied to normalize quantification of the TCRbeta repertoire. TCRdb passed the public sequencing reads through fastp at Q25 and MiXCR, retaining productive beta sequences. Rows merge per CDR3 protein into single entries with the most common DNA and genes. The sample table records approximately 240,000 distinct CDR3 sequences; approximately 9.7% of these occur just once. Jointly, the top ten make up roughly 5.1% of the sample. This clonotype was picked up many times. Its antigen is not yet known. No per-base quality is available; no much larger clone lies one base away. There are 15 amino acids in the CDR3, from cysteine to phenylalanine inclusive. Of the read, only the CDR3 DNA is kept; its 45 bases are in frame from base 1. Relative to germline, V is 5 bases shorter and J is 3 bases shorter, with 13 bases between their ends.

The source was PBMCs from the stem cell graft donor, collected from the stem cell graft. The rearranged segments are TRBV12-3 or TRBV12-4 and TRBJ1-4, with TRBD1 tentatively as D gene (5 bases match). The origin of this receptor is a human donor who donated a stem cell graft to a child with SCID. The sequence in DNA is TGTGCCAGCAGTCTTCGGGGGGTGGCTAATGAAAAACTGTTTTTT. This is translated as CASSLRGVANEKLFF.